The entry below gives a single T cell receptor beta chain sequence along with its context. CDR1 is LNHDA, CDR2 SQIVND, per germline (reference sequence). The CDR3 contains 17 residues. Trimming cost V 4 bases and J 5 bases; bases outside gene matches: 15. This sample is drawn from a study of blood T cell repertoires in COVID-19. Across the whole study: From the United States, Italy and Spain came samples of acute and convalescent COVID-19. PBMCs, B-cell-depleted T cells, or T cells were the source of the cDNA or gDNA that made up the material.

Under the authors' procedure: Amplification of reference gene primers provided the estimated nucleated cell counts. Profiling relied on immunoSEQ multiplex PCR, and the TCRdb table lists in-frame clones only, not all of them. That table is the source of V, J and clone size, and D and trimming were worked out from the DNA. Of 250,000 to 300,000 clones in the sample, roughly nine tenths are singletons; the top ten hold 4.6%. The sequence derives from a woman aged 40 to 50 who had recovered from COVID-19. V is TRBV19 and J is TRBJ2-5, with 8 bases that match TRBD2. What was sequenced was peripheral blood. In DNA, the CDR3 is TGTGCCAGTAGTACCCCTAGCGGGCGATCATGGGGGGAGACCCAGTACTTC. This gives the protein CASSTPSGRSWGETQYF.